This T cell receptor (beta chain) is from a study of OX40 agonist ivuxolimab in advanced cancers. As for the study in general: Ivuxolimab, an agonistic anti-OX40 (CD134) antibody, was given to patients. Participants, 65% to 85% male, averaged approximately 56 years of age, ranging from 23 to 79. Every 2 weeks, ivuxolimab was infused into the patients intravenously at between 0.01 and 10 mg/kg.

This clone was observed a single time. Its antigen remains unidentified. Study-wide findings and caveats: In the 0.1 to 3.0 mg/kg range, CD4+ and CD8+ blood T cells had expanded clonally by week 6.

V was clipped by 0 bases and J by 8 bases, with 14 bases between them. CDR1 and CDR2 from the germline V gene are MGHRA and YSYEKL. The CDR3 loop spans 15 amino acids. Clones were sequenced by immunoSEQ multiplex PCR, and TCRdb holds only the in-frame ones, with some missing. The profile shows about 80,000 clones, 85% to 95% of them singletons. Sequenced material: CD4+ or CD8+ T cells sorted from blood, taken in a trial of the OX40 agonist ivuxolimab. V is TRBV4-1 and J is TRBJ2-1, with unresolved D. The receptor was isolated from an adult with an advanced solid tumor such as melanoma, head and neck, liver or kidney cancer. CDR3 DNA sequence: TGCGCCAGCAGCCAAGATAACGCGCCCCGGGATGAGCAGTTCTTC. It yields the protein CASSQDNAPRDEQFF.